This TCR beta chain is drawn from a study of cytomegalovirus exposure and HLA in healthy donors. Study results and caveats: It was confirmed in vitro that a few of the CMV-associated chains were specific for CMV antigens. What was likely a sequencing artifact was a cluster of highly shared sequence variants.

In regard to this clone: Its cognate antigen is unknown.

Amplification used 60 Vbeta primers and 13 Jbeta primers. Profiling relied on immunoSEQ multiplex PCR, and the TCRdb table lists in-frame clones only, not all of them. The table records some 200,000 clones, 80% to 85% of them present only once. The sequenced sample consisted of PBMCs. The clonotype comes from a woman in her twenties or thirties in good health and CMV-seronegative.

The CDR3 DNA reads as TGTGCCAGTAGTATAGGACTAGCGAACACCGGGGAGCTGTTTTTT. Translating it yields CASSIGLANTGELFF. This chain joins TRBV19 and TRBJ2-2; tentatively, D is TRBD2 (6 bases). V was shortened by 1 base and J by 0 bases, with 6 bases between the two germline ends. Germline V gene sequence: CDR1 LNHDA, CDR2 SQIVND (reference sequence). The CDR3 extends over 15 amino acids.